This TCR beta chain was sequenced for a study of T cell repertoires in cytomegalovirus infection. This clonotype was seen at least ten times. With V trimmed by 4 bases and J by 4 bases, 3 bases remained unmatched. There are 16 residues in the CDR3. The germline V gene encodes CDR1 SGHVS and CDR2 FQNEAQ. MiXCR, run by TCRdb on the reads, gives a single entry per CDR3 protein. The sample consists of roughly 130,000 distinct CDR3 sequences, 8% to 9% of them appearing once. The rearrangement links TRBV7-8 to TRBJ2-1; 14 nucleotides match TRBD2. The sequence was obtained from a human donor in good health (CMV status not recorded). Some clones in this sample may be carry-over from other donors' samples. Sequencing used PBMCs. CDR3 sequence reads: CASSSRTSGGYNEQFF. The CDR3 DNA reads TGTGCCAGCAGCTCTAGGACTAGCGGGGGGTACAATGAGCAGTTCTTC.